This T cell receptor beta chain was documented in a study of control samples from healthy donors and cancer patients. With 7 bases clipped from V and 5 bases from J, the junction kept 6 bases outside the gene matches. This CDR3 comprises 13 residues. Per the germline V gene, CDR1 is LNHDA and CDR2 is SQIVND (reference sequence). TCRdb's copy holds only in-frame clones and misses some; the assay was immunoSEQ multiplex PCR. The sample yields about 140,000 clones, roughly nine tenths seen once. The gene calls are TRBV19 and TRBJ2-5, with 8 nucleotides matching TRBD1. The sample was blood. The TCR was taken from a man in his thirties or forties in good health. CDR3 sequence: CASKAGGRETQYF. CDR3 nucleotides: TGTGCCAGTAAAGCAGGGGGCAGGGAGACCCAGTACTTC.